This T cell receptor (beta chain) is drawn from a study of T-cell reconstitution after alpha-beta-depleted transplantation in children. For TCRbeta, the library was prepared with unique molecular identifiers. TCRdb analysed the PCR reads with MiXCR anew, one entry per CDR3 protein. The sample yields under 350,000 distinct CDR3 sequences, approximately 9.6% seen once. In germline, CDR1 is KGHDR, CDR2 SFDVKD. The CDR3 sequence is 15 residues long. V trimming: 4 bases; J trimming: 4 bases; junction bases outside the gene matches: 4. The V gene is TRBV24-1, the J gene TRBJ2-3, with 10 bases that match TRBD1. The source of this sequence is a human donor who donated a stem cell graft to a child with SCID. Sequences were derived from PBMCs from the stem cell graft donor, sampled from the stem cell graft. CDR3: CATSDRGQGADTQYF. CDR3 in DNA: TGTGCCACCAGTGACCGAGGACAGGGGGCAGATACGCAGTATTTT.